A single sample gave rise to the 25 T cell receptor beta chains below, sequenced in a study of T cell responses to AZD1222 COVID-19 vaccine. Profiled with immunoSEQ multiplex PCR; TCRdb holds only in-frame clones, not every one. The profile shows more than 95,000 clones, 92% of them singletons. Source: peripheral blood, taken on day 0 of AZD1222 vaccination. The receptors come from an adult in good health.

CDR3 region: CASSLALFTEAFF. CDR3 nucleotide sequence: TGTGCCAGCAGCTTAGCATTGTTCACTGAAGCTTTCTTT. This chain connects TRBV7-8 to TRBJ1-1; no reliable D call. This CDR3 has 13 residues. With 0 bases removed from V and 4 bases from J, the gap between germline ends came to 6 bases. Germline CDR1 and CDR2: SGHVS and FQNEAQ.

This sequence joins TRBV7-8 and TRBJ2-5; D call uncertain. V lost 1 base to trimming and J lost 3 bases, with 6 bases between them. The CDR3 is made up of 13 amino acids. CDR1 SGHVS and CDR2 FQNEAQ come from the germline V gene. In DNA, the CDR3 is TGTGCCAGCAGCTTAGTCTCCGAAGAGACCCAGTACTTC. It translates to CASSLVSEETQYF. Looking up the rest from reference TRBV7-8 and TRBJ2-5 gives the full variable domain: GAGVSQSPRYKVAKRGQDVALRCDPISGHVSLFWYQQALGQGPEFLTYFQNEAQLDKSGLPSDRFFAERPEGSVSTLKIQRTQQEDSAVYLCASSLVSEETQYFGPGTRLLVL.

In its sample, this clone was seen once. This chain uses TRBV28 with TRBJ2-7; 8 bases fit TRBD1. CDR1 is MDHEN, CDR2 SYDVKM, per germline. With 6 bases clipped from V and 7 bases from J, the junction kept 11 bases outside the gene matches. The CDR3 length is 14 residues. CDR3 DNA sequence: TGTGCCAGCAGACCGACAGGGGCGTCAAATGAGCAGTACTTC. Translated, it gives CASRPTGASNEQYF.

The genes are TRBV10-3 and TRBJ1-2; D remains ambiguous. Trimming left V 4 bases short and J 3 bases short, with 9 bases between. The CDR3 sequence is 13 residues long. Looked up from germline, CDR1 is ENHRY and CDR2 is SYGVKD. DNA for the CDR3: TGTGCCATCAGTGCAGGACCGGACTATGGCTACACCTTC. It encodes CAISAGPDYGYTF.

The J gene is TRBJ2-4, the V gene TRBV29-1; 7 bases line up with TRBD2. The V segment lost 4 bases and the J segment 6 bases; nucleotides outside the gene matches: 6. Per germline, CDR1 SQVTM and CDR2 ANQGSEA. The CDR3 is made up of 13 amino acids. This CDR3 reads CSVVKASGNIQYF. CDR3 in DNA: TGCAGCGTTGTGAAGGCTAGCGGAAACATTCAGTACTTC.

This rearrangement joins TRBV7-3 to TRBJ2-1; the match to TRBD2 covers 11 bases. V shed 5 bases and J 7 bases; nucleotides not matched to a gene: 13. CDR1 is SGHTA, CDR2 FQGTGA, per germline. The CDR3 sequence is 17 residues long. The CDR3 DNA sequence: TGTGCCAGCAGCCCCTCATTACTAGCGGGAGATGGTAATGAGCAGTTCTTC. It yields the protein CASSPSLLAGDGNEQFF.

V is TRBV13 and J is TRBJ1-4; D may be TRBD1 (5 bases). Trimming stripped 2 bases from V and 0 bases from J, with 10 bases between. Germline V gene sequence: CDR1 PRHDT, CDR2 FYEKMQ (reference sequence). The CDR3 is 16 amino acids. The CDR3 DNA reads TGTGCCAGCAGCTTAAGGGGCGTCCCAACTAATGAAAAACTGTTTTTT. Translating it yields CASSLRGVPTNEKLFF.

This chain uses TRBV2 with TRBJ2-1, with no clear D. CDR1 and CDR2 (germline): SNHLY, FYNNEI. CDR3 length: 13 amino acids. V was shortened by 3 bases and J by 5 bases, with 8 bases between the two germline ends. CDR3 DNA: TGTGCCAGCAGTGATGGGCTAAACAATGAGCAGTTCTTC. Its translation is CASSDGLNNEQFF.

J is TRBJ2-1 and V is TRBV27, with 8 bases lining up with TRBD2. This CDR3 has 17 residues. V was pared by 0 bases and J by 0 bases, with 4 bases of the junction left unmatched. Germline lookup yields CDR1 MNHEY and CDR2 SMNVEV (reference sequence). The CDR3 reads CASSLSTSGSSYNEQFF. CDR3 bases: TGTGCCAGCAGTTTATCAACCAGCGGGAGCTCCTACAATGAGCAGTTCTTC.

The CDR3 bases are TGCAGTGCTAGCCACGGAGATACGCAGTATTTT. It specifies CSASHGDTQYF. V usage is TRBV20-1 and J usage is TRBJ2-3; D is undetermined. Germline loops: CDR1 DFQATT, CDR2 SNEGSKA (reference sequence). The CDR3 spans 11 residues. V gave up 3 bases and J gave up 5 bases, with 6 bases separating them.

Only a few counts were recorded for this clone. This sequence joins TRBV9 and TRBJ1-3; D is unresolved. The germline V and J ends were trimmed by 4 bases and 0 bases, with 8 bases remaining between them. The CDR3 sequence is 14 residues long. From germline, CDR1 is SGDLS and CDR2 YYNGEE. Here the CDR3 reads CASSPRNSGNTIYF. The CDR3, as DNA: TGTGCCAGCAGCCCCCGTAACTCTGGAAACACCATATATTTT.

The J gene is TRBJ2-7, the V gene TRBV10-1, with 8 bases fitting TRBD1. V was clipped by 9 bases and J by 0 bases; unmatched bases: 10. Germline CDR1 is WNHNN and CDR2 is SYGVQD (reference sequence). The CDR3 runs to 15 residues. The CDR3 DNA reads as TGCGCCAGACAGACAGGGGCTATACCCTCCTACGAGCAGTACTTC. Translation gives CARQTGAIPSYEQYF.

The gene calls are TRBV21-1 and TRBJ1-2. TRBV21-1 is a pseudogene segment. The length of the CDR3 is 15 residues. CDR3 in amino acids: CASSKVPGDRVGYTF. For the CDR3, the DNA is TGTGCCAGCAGCAAAGTTCCCGGGGATCGGGTCGGCTACACCTTC.

The rearrangement joins TRBV6-1 to TRBJ1-5; D ambiguous. Germline CDR1 and CDR2: MNHNS and SASEGT. The length of the CDR3 is 14 residues. Trimming stripped 3 bases from V and 1 base from J, with 7 bases between. The CDR3 sequence: CASSEGWSNQPQHF. DNA for the CDR3: TGTGCCAGCAGTGAGGGGTGGAGCAATCAGCCCCAGCATTTT.

The V gene is TRBV6-5, the J gene TRBJ2-7; 7 nucleotides match TRBD1. Germline loops: CDR1 MNHEY, CDR2 SVGAGI. After removal of 6 bases from V and 5 bases from J, the junction contained 13 bases not matched to a gene. The CDR3 contains 15 residues. CDR3 loop: CASSGRRQGINEQYF. Written as DNA, the CDR3 is TGTGCCAGCAGCGGCCGGAGACAGGGTATCAACGAGCAGTACTTC.

The chain links TRBV2 to TRBJ1-5, with D possibly being TRBD1 (5 bases). This CDR3 comprises 14 residues. The V end lost 6 bases, the J end lost 4 bases, and 13 bases lay between the germline ends. Germline V gives CDR1 SNHLY, CDR2 FYNNEI. CDR3 DNA: TGTGCCAGCAGGGCAATGACAGAGAATCAGCCCCAGCATTTT. Its translation is CASRAMTENQPQHF.

The gene calls are TRBV2 and TRBJ2-1; TRBD1 aligns across 7 bases. The V gene's germline CDR1 is SNHLY and CDR2 FYNNEI. The CDR3 consists of 16 residues. J was trimmed by 5 bases and V by 1 base; bases with no gene match: 8. This chain's CDR3 is CASSEGTGLHHNEQFF. DNA for the CDR3: TGTGCCAGCAGTGAAGGGACAGGCCTCCATCACAATGAGCAGTTCTTC. Combining the CDR3 with reference TRBV2 and TRBJ2-1 gives the whole variable domain EPEVTQTPSHQVTQMGQEVILRCVPISNHLYFYWYRQILGQKVEFLVSFYNNEISEKSEIFDDQFSVERPDGSNFTLKIRSTKLEDSAMYFCASSEGTGLHHNEQFFGPGTRLTVL.

V and J are TRBV7-2 and TRBJ2-7; D assignment may be TRBD1 or TRBD2 (5 bases each). The CDR3 is 13 amino acids. The germline CDR1 and CDR2 sequences are SGHTA and FQGNSA. V lost 3 bases and J lost 7, with 13 bases in between. Here the CDR3 DNA reads TGTGCCAGCAGCTTCTACCTTGGGGGTGAGCAGTACTTC. This codes for CASSFYLGGEQYF.

The rearrangement joins TRBV30 to TRBJ1-6; no clear D gene. CDR3 size: 16 residues. The germline V and J ends were trimmed by 0 bases and 3 bases, with 12 bases remaining between them. The V gene's germline CDR1 is GTSNPN and CDR2 SVGIG (reference sequence). This CDR3 reads CAWSVFGSYYNSPLHF. CDR3 nucleotides: TGTGCCTGGAGTGTATTCGGGAGTTACTATAATTCACCCCTCCACTTT.

The chain has TRBV3-1 (or the pseudogene TRBV3-2) and TRBJ2-3, with 10 bases aligning to TRBD2. V shed 1 base, J shed 8 bases, and the junction held 9 bases outside the gene matches. The germline V gene has CDR1 LGHDT and CDR2 YNNKEL (reference sequence). This CDR3 comprises 16 residues. Written as DNA, the CDR3 is TGTGCCAGCAGCCAAGGGTCGCTAGCGGGAGTGGTTACGCAGTATTTT. Protein sequence: CASSQGSLAGVVTQYF.

The chain joins TRBV6-5 to TRBJ1-5, with D possibly matching TRBD1 (5 bases). The CDR3 is made up of 13 amino acids. V lost 5 bases to trimming and J lost 5 bases, with 10 bases between them. CDR1 is MNHEY, CDR2 SVGAGI, per germline. CDR3 loop: CASSRQIHQPQHF. DNA for the CDR3: TGTGCCAGCAGTCGACAGATTCATCAGCCCCAGCATTTT.

V usage is TRBV7-8 and J usage is TRBJ2-7; 10 bases match TRBD1. Germline V gene sequence: CDR1 SGHVS, CDR2 FQNEAQ. Unmatched junction bases numbered 5, after V lost 5 bases and J lost 4 bases. This CDR3 contains 14 residues. The DNA for the CDR3 is TGTGCCAGCAGCCGACAGGGGGCGGGATACGAGCAGTACTTC. It specifies CASSRQGAGYEQYF.

A single count supports this clone. This chain links TRBV29-1 with TRBJ2-5, with TRBD2 matching 12 bases. The CDR3 has 12 amino acids. Trimming removed 7 bases from V and 5 bases from J; junction bases left unmatched: 2. Per the germline V gene, CDR1 is SQVTM and CDR2 is ANQGSEA. The CDR3 spells CSETSGSETQYF. The CDR3 DNA sequence: TGCAGCGAGACTAGCGGGAGTGAGACCCAGTACTTC. The variable domain in full, completed from reference TRBV29-1 and TRBJ2-5, reads SAVISQKPSRDICQRGTSLTIQCQVDSQVTMMFWYRQQPGQSLTLIATANQGSEATYESGFVIDKFPISRPNLTFSTLTVSNMSPEDSSIYLCSETSGSETQYFGPGTRLLVL.

The genes are TRBV27 and TRBJ1-1, with 7 bases matching TRBD1. Germline loops: CDR1 MNHEY, CDR2 SMNVEV (reference sequence). With V trimmed by 9 bases and J by 0 bases, 10 bases remained unmatched. The CDR3 is made up of 15 amino acids. DNA for the CDR3: TGTGCCAGACACAACAGGGGAATGATGAACACTGAAGCTTTCTTT. This encodes CARHNRGMMNTEAFF.

Only one count was recorded for this clone. DNA of the CDR3: TGTGCCAGCAGCTTTAGCGGGCCGTCAGATACGCAGTATTTT. Amino acids: CASSFSGPSDTQYF. The rearrangement uses TRBV7-3 and TRBJ2-3, with TRBD2 matching 7 bases. Per germline, CDR1 SGHTA and CDR2 FQGTGA. The junction had 4 bases not matched to a gene; V was cut back by 3 bases and J by 4 bases. This CDR3 comprises 14 residues.